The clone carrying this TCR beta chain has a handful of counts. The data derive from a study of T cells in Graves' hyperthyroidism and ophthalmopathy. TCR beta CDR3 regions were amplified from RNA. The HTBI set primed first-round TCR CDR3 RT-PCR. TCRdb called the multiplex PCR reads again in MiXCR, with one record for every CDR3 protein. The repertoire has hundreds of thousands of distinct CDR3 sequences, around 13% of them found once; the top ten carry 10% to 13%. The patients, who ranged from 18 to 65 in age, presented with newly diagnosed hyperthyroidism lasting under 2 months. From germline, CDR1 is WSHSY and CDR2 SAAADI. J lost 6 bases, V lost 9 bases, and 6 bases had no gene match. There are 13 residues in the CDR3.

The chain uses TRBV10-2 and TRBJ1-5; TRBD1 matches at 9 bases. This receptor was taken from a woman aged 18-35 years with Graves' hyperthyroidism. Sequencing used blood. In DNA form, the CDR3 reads TGCGCCAGTAAGGGACAGGGTGGTCAGCCCCAGCATTTT. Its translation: CASKGQGGQPQHF.